This TCR beta chain was retrieved from a study of blood T cells in healthy people across ages. Study observations and caveats: Unsorted PBMC input precluded a conclusive naive versus antigen-experienced comparison.

RNA extraction gave at least 5.5 micrograms of total RNA per sample. The second PCR ran roughly 7 to 11 cycles with a sample-barcoded 5' primer and J-beta primers. One entry per CDR3 protein results from TCRdb running MiXCR on the 5' RACE reads. The repertoire holds about 800,000 distinct CDR3 sequences, around 50% seen once, with 15% to 20% in the top ten. The CDR3 has 13 amino acids. Trimming removed 6 bases from V and 2 bases from J, with 13 bases in between. CDR1 is DFQATT, CDR2 SNEGSKA, per germline (reference sequence). This clonotype was counted at least ten times. Its antigen is as yet unknown.

The chain links TRBV20-1 to TRBJ1-2, with a tentative D call TRBD1 (5 bases). The sequence derives from a man aged 80 or over in good health. The specimen sequenced was blood. As DNA, the CDR3 is TGCAGTGCCACCGGACAAGCCAACTATGGCTACACCTTC. Amino acids: CSATGQANYGYTF.